A selection of T cell receptor beta chains follows, all from one sample in a study of blood T cell repertoires in COVID-19. TCRdb's table, derived via immunoSEQ multiplex PCR, lists solely in-frame clones and lacks some. The sample consists of tens of thousands of clones, roughly 86% of them appearing once. The sample was peripheral blood. These receptors all stem from a man between 65 and 79 years old with acute or convalescent COVID-19. Both conserved end residues are part of each CDR3. Fields, in order: D gene, J gene, clone size, V gene, CDR3 protein, CDR3 DNA. D genes are given only for firm matches. Clone size is not always given. Where it is, it says once, few, many or a class for expanded clones.

-,TRBJ2-2,-,TRBV6-5,CASSSGGGELFF,TGTGCCAGCAGTTCCGGGGGCGGGGAGCTGTTTTTT
TRBD2,TRBJ2-3,-,TRBV3-1/TRBV3-2,CASSGLTSKDTQYF,TGTGCCAGCAGCGGTTTGACTAGCAAGGATACGCAGTATTTT
TRBD2,TRBJ2-1,-,TRBV7-9,CAAGGSGRNEQFF,TGTGCCGCGGGGGGTAGCGGGAGAAATGAGCAGTTCTTC
-,TRBJ1-6,-,TRBV14,CASSRTVDSPLHF,TGTGCCAGCAGCCGGACAGTGGACTCACCCCTCCACTTT
TRBD1,TRBJ1-3,-,TRBV2,CASSAIRDSTRNTIYF,TGTGCCAGCAGCGCAATCCGGGACAGCACAAGAAACACCATATATTTT
-,TRBJ1-5,-,TRBV19,CASRPGFGNQPQHF,TGTGCCAGTAGACCGGGGTTCGGCAATCAGCCCCAGCATTTT
-,TRBJ2-5,-,TRBV3-1/TRBV3-2,CASRLTSGETQYF,TGTGCCAGCAGACTTACTAGTGGGGAGACCCAGTACTTC
-,TRBJ1-2,few,TRBV6-1,CASSEPRQYGYTF,TGTGCCAGCAGTGAACCCAGACAGTATGGCTACACCTTC
-,TRBJ2-3,-,TRBV7-7,CASSLRGADTQYF,TGTGCCAGCAGCTTACGCGGGGCAGATACGCAGTATTTT
-,TRBJ1-2,-,TRBV3-1/TRBV3-2,CASSHQGNYGYTF,TGTGCCAGCAGCCATCAGGGAAACTATGGCTACACCTTC
TRBD2,TRBJ2-3,-,TRBV7-2,CASSLMAGESDTQYF,TGTGCCAGCAGCTTAATGGCGGGGGAATCAGATACGCAGTATTTT
-,TRBJ2-7,-,TRBV30,CAWRVGGSYEQYF,TGTGCCTGGAGGGTCGGGGGCTCCTACGAGCAGTACTTC
-,TRBJ2-1,-,TRBV5-1,CASSMTDSYSEQFF,TGCGCCAGCAGCATGACGGATTCCTACAGTGAGCAGTTCTTC
TRBD2,TRBJ2-3,-,TRBV5-4,CASSFRTSGWGTDTQYF,TGTGCCAGCAGCTTTCGGACTAGCGGCTGGGGCACAGATACGCAGTATTTT
TRBD2,TRBJ2-3,-,TRBV29-1,CSAKLAGTDTQYF,TGCAGCGCCAAACTAGCGGGGACAGATACGCAGTATTTT
TRBD2,TRBJ2-1,-,TRBV4-3,CASSQDIPSGILDEQFF,TGCGCCAGCAGCCAAGATATCCCCAGCGGGATACTAGATGAGCAGTTCTTC
-,TRBJ1-1,-,TRBV14,CASSRDFDTEAFF,TGTGCCAGCAGCCGGGACTTTGACACTGAAGCTTTCTTT
TRBD1,TRBJ1-5,-,TRBV19,CASSIGTGVQPQHF,TGTGCCAGTAGTATTGGAACAGGGGTACAGCCCCAGCATTTT
-,TRBJ2-5,-,TRBV6-2/TRBV6-3,CASSLVQETQYF,TGTGCCAGCAGTCTTGTCCAAGAGACCCAGTACTTC
TRBD2,TRBJ2-1,-,TRBV7-3,CASSSLAGRNEQFF,TGTGCCAGCAGCTCCCTAGCGGGACGGAATGAGCAGTTCTTC
TRBD1,TRBJ2-5,-,TRBV11-3,CASTLDREETQYF,TGTGCCAGCACCCTAGACAGGGAAGAGACCCAGTACTTC
-,TRBJ1-4,-,TRBV18,CASSNAAWGGEKLFF,TGTGCCAGCTCTAACGCCGCGTGGGGGGGTGAAAAACTGTTTTTT
-,TRBJ1-1,-,TRBV30,CAWSLNTEAFF,TGTGCCTGGAGCTTGAACACTGAAGCTTTCTTT
-,TRBJ2-7,-,TRBV19,CASSRSRGEQYF,TGTGCCAGTAGTAGGAGTAGGGGCGAGCAGTACTTC
-,TRBJ2-2,-,TRBV6-1,CASSEGGGNTGELFF,TGTGCCAGCAGTGAGGGGGGAGGTAACACCGGGGAGCTGTTTTTT
TRBD1,TRBJ2-3,-,TRBV6-6,CASSYSGTGGADTQYF,TGTGCCAGCAGTTACTCGGGGACAGGGGGCGCAGATACGCAGTATTTT
-,TRBJ1-1,-,TRBV7-2,CASSLEGGHRNTEAFF,TGTGCCAGCAGCTTAGAGGGGGGGCATCGGAACACTGAAGCTTTCTTT
-,TRBJ2-7,-,TRBV6-5,CASSSDSSRQYF,TGTGCCAGCAGTTCGGACAGTTCACGGCAGTACTTC
TRBD1,TRBJ1-4,once,TRBV18,CASSPFRGQGFEKLFF,TGTGCCAGCTCACCATTTCGTGGACAGGGATTCGAAAAACTGTTTTTT
-,TRBJ2-3,-,TRBV27,CASSGGAARGDTQYF,TGTGCCAGTTCCGGCGGGGCCGCTAGGGGAGATACGCAGTATTTT
-,TRBJ1-5,-,TRBV27,CASRPLRDQPQHF,TGTGCCAGCAGACCCCTCAGGGATCAGCCCCAGCATTTT
TRBD1,TRBJ1-2,-,TRBV19,CASSPRQGAGTAGYTF,TGTGCCAGTAGTCCTCGACAGGGGGCTGGTACGGCTGGCTACACCTTC
-,TRBJ1-4,-,TRBV7-2,CASSSPPTGGRLINEKLFF,TGTGCCAGCAGCTCCCCCCCGACAGGTGGGCGGCTGATTAATGAAAAACTGTTTTTT
-,TRBJ1-5,-,TRBV10-3,CAISYDRNQPQHF,TGTGCCATCAGTTATGACAGGAATCAGCCCCAGCATTTT
-,TRBJ2-7,few,TRBV13,CASSPTTEQYF,TGTGCCAGCAGCCCCACAACAGAGCAGTACTTC
TRBD2,TRBJ2-3,-,TRBV7-2,CASSLGGRGFTDTQYF,TGTGCCAGCAGCTTAGGCGGGCGGGGGTTTACAGATACGCAGTATTTT
-,TRBJ2-7,-,TRBV29-1,CSVQDSPAYEQYF,TGCAGCGTCCAGGACAGTCCGGCCTACGAGCAGTACTTC
-,TRBJ2-2,-,TRBV30,CAWSSLVTTGELFF,TGTGCCTGGAGTAGCTTAGTTACCACCGGGGAGCTGTTTTTT
-,TRBJ1-5,-,TRBV7-8,CASSPGVGPQHF,TGTGCCAGCAGCCCCGGGGTAGGACCCCAGCATTTT
TRBD1,TRBJ1-3,many,TRBV9,CASSEQGVSGNTIYF,TGTGCCAGCAGTGAACAGGGGGTCTCTGGAAACACCATATATTTT